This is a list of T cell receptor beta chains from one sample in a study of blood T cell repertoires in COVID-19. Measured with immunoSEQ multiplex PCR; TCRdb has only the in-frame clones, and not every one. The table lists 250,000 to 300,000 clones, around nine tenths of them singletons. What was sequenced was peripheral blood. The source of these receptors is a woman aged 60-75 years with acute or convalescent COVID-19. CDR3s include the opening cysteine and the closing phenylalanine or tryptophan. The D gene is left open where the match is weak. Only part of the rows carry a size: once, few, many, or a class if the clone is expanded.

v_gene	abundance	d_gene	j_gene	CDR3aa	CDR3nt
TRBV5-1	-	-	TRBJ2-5	CASSWTAQETQYF	TGCGCCAGCAGCTGGACAGCCCAAGAGACCCAGTACTTC
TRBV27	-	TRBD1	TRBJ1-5	CASSPGDRERHSNQPQHF	TGTGCCAGCAGCCCTGGGGACAGGGAAAGACATAGCAATCAGCCCCAGCATTTT
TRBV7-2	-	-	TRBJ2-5	CASSLAGLETQYF	TGTGCCAGCAGCTTAGCGGGCCTAGAGACCCAGTACTTC
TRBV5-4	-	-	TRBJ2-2	CASSLPPGDTGELFF	TGTGCCAGCAGCCTCCCGCCCGGGGACACCGGGGAGCTGTTTTTT
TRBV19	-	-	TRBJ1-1	CASSIYLGGSEAFF	TGTGCCAGTAGTATATATTTGGGGGGAAGTGAAGCTTTCTTT
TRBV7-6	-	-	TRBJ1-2	CASSLGGGQYYGYTF	TGTGCCAGCAGCTTAGGCGGGGGCCAATACTATGGCTACACCTTC
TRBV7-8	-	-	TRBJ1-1	CASSLERSWNTEAFF	TGTGCCAGCAGCTTAGAGCGGTCGTGGAACACTGAAGCTTTCTTT
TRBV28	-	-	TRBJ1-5	CASTFRGFKSGQPQHF	TGTGCCAGCACCTTCCGGGGATTCAAGTCCGGTCAGCCCCAGCATTTT
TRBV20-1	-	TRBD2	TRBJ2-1	CSASVSGGAIYNEQFF	TGCAGTGCTAGTGTTAGCGGGGGGGCGATCTACAATGAGCAGTTCTTC
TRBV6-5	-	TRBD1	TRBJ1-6	CASSPGQAVSPLHF	TGTGCCAGCAGTCCCGGACAGGCGGTCTCACCCCTCCACTTT
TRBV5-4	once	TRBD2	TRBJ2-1	CASSLPLAGVNEQFF	TGTGCCAGCAGCTTGCCCCTAGCGGGGGTGAATGAGCAGTTCTTC